This passage covers 17 T cell receptor beta chains from one sample sequenced in a study of control samples from healthy donors and cancer patients. Sequencing used immunoSEQ multiplex PCR; TCRdb keeps in-frame clones, though not all of them. The sample records under 150,000 clones, around 93% being singletons. Sequenced input: PBMCs. The source is a man aged 50 to 60 with head and neck cancer.

The chain carries TRBV7-8 and TRBJ1-1; D remains unclear. Trimming took off 0 bases at V and 5 bases at J, with 10 bases between the two ends. This CDR3 region has 14 residues. The germline V gene has CDR1 SGHVS and CDR2 FQNEAQ. CDR3 bases: TGTGCCAGCAGCTTAGCTGTGGGAATAACTGAAGCTTTCTTT. Translation: CASSLAVGITEAFF.

The rearrangement joins TRBV28 to TRBJ2-7; 9 positions match TRBD1. Germline-derived CDR1 and CDR2 are MDHEN and SYDVKM. CDR3 size: 16 residues. With 5 bases clipped from V and 4 bases from J, the junction kept 12 bases outside the gene matches. The chain's CDR3 is CASSLPPGQGKYEQYF. CDR3 coding DNA: TGTGCCAGCAGTCTCCCGCCGGGACAGGGAAAATACGAGCAGTACTTC.

The CDR3 DNA reads as TGTGCCTGGAGTGTACGGTCCCGCGGAGGTAATTCACCCCTCCACTTT. This sequence encodes CAWSVRSRGGNSPLHF. The chain employs TRBV30 and TRBJ1-6; unclear D gene. Trimming cost V 0 bases and J 6 bases, with 15 bases left between them. The germline gives CDR1 GTSNPN, CDR2 SVGIG (reference sequence). The CDR3 is made up of 16 amino acids. The full variable domain, in which reference TRBV30 and TRBJ1-6 provide the parts outside the CDR3, is SQTIHQWPATLVQPVGSPLSLECTVEGTSNPNLYWYRQAAGRGLQLLFYSVGIGQISSEVPQNLSASRPQDRQFILSSKKLLLSDSGFYLCAWSVRSRGGNSPLHFGNGTRLTVT.

This chain joins TRBV30 and TRBJ1-1; D remains ambiguous. Per the germline V gene, CDR1 is GTSNPN and CDR2 is SVGIG (reference sequence). V lost 3 bases, J lost 10 bases, and 21 bases lay in between. This CDR3 contains 14 residues. The DNA for the CDR3 is TGTGCCTGGAGGTCACAGCGATTTTACAGTCGAGCTTTCTTT. It encodes CAWRSQRFYSRAFF.

This rearrangement joins TRBV18 to TRBJ1-6; the match to TRBD1 covers 7 bases. V shed 4 bases, J shed 5 bases, and the junction held 2 bases outside the gene matches. The CDR3 length is 14 residues. Germline V gene lookup returns CDR1 KGHSH and CDR2 LQKENI. The CDR3 loop reads CASSLDRDNSPLHF. The CDR3 nucleotides are TGTGCCAGCTCACTAGACAGGGATAATTCACCCCTCCACTTT.

This rearrangement joins TRBV5-6 to TRBJ1-2, with unresolved D. The CDR3 sequence is 12 residues long. Germline CDR1 is SGHDT and CDR2 is YYEEEE. With 0 bases removed from V and 5 bases from J, the gap between germline ends came to 5 bases. CDR3 sequence reads: CASSLAEYGYTF. CDR3 nucleotides: TGTGCCAGCAGCTTGGCCGAGTATGGCTACACCTTC.

The V call is TRBV5-4, the J call TRBJ2-5; 9 nucleotides line up with TRBD2. The V gene end was trimmed by 3 bases and the J gene end by 5 bases; junction bases not matched to a gene: 8. This CDR3 spans 15 amino acids. The germline V gene encodes CDR1 SGHNT and CDR2 YYREEE (reference sequence). The CDR3 reads CASSSVAGVSETQYF. The CDR3 bases are TGTGCCAGCAGCTCAGTAGCGGGGGTTAGCGAGACCCAGTACTTC. Drawing the rest from reference TRBV5-4 and TRBJ2-5, the complete variable domain is ETGVTQSPTHLIKTRGQQVTLRCSSQSGHNTVSWYQQALGQGPQFIFQYYREEENGRGNFPPRFSGLQFPNYSSELNVNALELDDSALYLCASSSVAGVSETQYFGPGTRLLVL.

The chain recombines TRBV18 with TRBJ1-4; TRBD1 matches at 7 bases. This CDR3 contains 15 residues. Trimming took 0 bases from V and 8 from J; bases not matched to a gene: 6. CDR1 KGHSH and CDR2 LQKENI come from the germline V gene. Here the CDR3 DNA reads TGTGCCAGCTCACCACCAGAGGGGGCGAAGGAAAAACTGTTTTTT. It encodes CASSPPEGAKEKLFF.

The rearrangement joins TRBV30 to TRBJ1-6; D call uncertain. Trimming shortened V by 3 bases and J by 1 base, and 4 bases separated the two germline ends. Germline V gene sequence: CDR1 GTSNPN, CDR2 SVGIG (reference sequence). The CDR3 consists of 13 residues. CDR3 nucleotide sequence: TGTGCCTGGAGAGGGTCCTATAATTCACCCCTCCACTTT. It translates to CAWRGSYNSPLHF.

This clone was detected a few times. V gene TRBV10-1 combines with J gene TRBJ1-6; no reliable D call. Trimming pared 7 bases from V and 0 bases from J, leaving 7 bases between. Germline V gene data show CDR1 as WNHNN and CDR2 as SYGVQD (reference sequence). This CDR3 has 14 amino acids. The CDR3 sequence: CASNGSSYNSPLHF. The CDR3 DNA reads TGCGCCAGCAATGGGAGCTCCTATAATTCACCCCTCCACTTT.

V and J are TRBV29-1 and TRBJ2-5, with D unresolved. The CDR3 consists of 13 residues. With 1 base removed from V and 0 bases from J, the gap between germline ends came to 6 bases. The V gene's germline CDR1 is SQVTM and CDR2 ANQGSEA. CDR3 bases: TGCAGCGTTGAAGGGCAGTACCAAGAGACCCAGTACTTC. Its protein is CSVEGQYQETQYF.

This chain joins TRBV4-2 and TRBJ2-5; a weak D match, TRBD1 (5 bases). Trimming took off 1 base at V and 2 bases at J, with 8 bases between the two ends. Germline CDR1 and CDR2: LGHNA and YNFKEQ. The CDR3 length is 14 residues. CDR3 residues: CASSQGGSQETQYF. The CDR3 DNA is TGTGCCAGCAGCCAAGGGGGCTCGCAAGAGACCCAGTACTTC.

The chain joins TRBV3-1 (or the pseudogene TRBV3-2) to TRBJ2-1, with D uncertain. CDR1 and CDR2 (germline): LGHDT, YNNKEL (reference sequence). Trimming removed 4 bases at V and 8 bases at J, with 15 bases between. This CDR3 region has 14 residues. CDR3 DNA: TGTGCCAGCAGCCTCTCGGAACGATGGGATGAGCAGTTCTTC. Its protein product is CASSLSERWDEQFF.

This chain connects TRBV27 to TRBJ1-6; D ambiguous. The CDR3 is 14 amino acids. Trimming removed 0 bases at V and 7 bases at J, with 7 bases between. Germline CDR1 and CDR2: MNHEY and SMNVEV (reference sequence). The CDR3 DNA is TGTGCCAGCAGTTTATCCAGACTAAATTCACCCCTCCACTTT. The encoded protein is CASSLSRLNSPLHF.

The rearrangement joins TRBV9 to TRBJ2-1; D is unresolved. CDR1 is SGDLS, CDR2 YYNGEE, per germline. This CDR3 is 15 amino acids long. V was cut by 0 bases and J by 4 bases, with 11 bases left in between. CDR3 DNA: TGTGCCAGCAGCGTAGGGTTGGACGGATACAATGAGCAGTTCTTC. Translating it yields CASSVGLDGYNEQFF.

This rearrangement joins TRBV2 to TRBJ2-3, with 7 nucleotides matching TRBD2. Germline CDR1 reads SNHLY; CDR2 reads FYNNEI. V lost 7 bases, J lost 0 bases, and 7 bases stayed unmatched. There are 15 residues in the CDR3. CDR3 coding DNA: TGTGCCAGCAAAGGAGCGGGATCCAGCACAGATACGCAGTATTTT. Its translation: CASKGAGSSTDTQYF.

V gene TRBV11-2 combines with J gene TRBJ2-7, with D perhaps matching TRBD2 (5 bases). CDR3 length equals 13 residues. The V gene lost 8 bases and the J gene lost 2 bases, with 13 bases spanning the gap. From germline, CDR1 is SGHAT and CDR2 FQNNGV. In DNA, the CDR3 is TGTGCCAGCGTACGAGGGAGCGCCTACGAGCAGTACTTC. This gives the protein CASVRGSAYEQYF.